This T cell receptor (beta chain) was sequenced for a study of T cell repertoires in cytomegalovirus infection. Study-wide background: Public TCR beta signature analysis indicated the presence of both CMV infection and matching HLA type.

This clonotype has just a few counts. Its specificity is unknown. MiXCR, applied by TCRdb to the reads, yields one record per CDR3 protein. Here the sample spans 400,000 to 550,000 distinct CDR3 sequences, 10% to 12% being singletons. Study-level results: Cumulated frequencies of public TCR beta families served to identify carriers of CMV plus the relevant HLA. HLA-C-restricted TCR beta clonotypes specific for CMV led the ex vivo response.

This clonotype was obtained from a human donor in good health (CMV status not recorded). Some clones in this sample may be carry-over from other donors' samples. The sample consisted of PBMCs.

The CDR3: CSAGQPQHF. CDR3 bases: TGCAGCGCGGGTCAGCCCCAGCATTTT. The gene calls are TRBV29-1 and TRBJ1-5; D call uncertain. V was cut by 7 bases and J by 6 bases, with 4 bases left in between. Germline CDR1 reads SQVTM; CDR2 reads ANQGSEA. The CDR3 is 9 residues long.